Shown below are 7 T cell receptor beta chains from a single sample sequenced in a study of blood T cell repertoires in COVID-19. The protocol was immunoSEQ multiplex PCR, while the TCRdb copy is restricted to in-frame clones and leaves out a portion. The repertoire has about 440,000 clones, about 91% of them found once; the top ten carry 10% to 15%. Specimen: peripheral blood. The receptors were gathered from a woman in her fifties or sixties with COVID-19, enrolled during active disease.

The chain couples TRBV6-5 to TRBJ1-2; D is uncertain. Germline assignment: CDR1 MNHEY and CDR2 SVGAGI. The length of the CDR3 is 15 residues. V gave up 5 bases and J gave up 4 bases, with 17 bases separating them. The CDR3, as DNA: TGTGCCAGCAGTCCCTTCTTGGGCAGTGCCTATGGCTACACCTTC. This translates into CASSPFLGSAYGYTF.

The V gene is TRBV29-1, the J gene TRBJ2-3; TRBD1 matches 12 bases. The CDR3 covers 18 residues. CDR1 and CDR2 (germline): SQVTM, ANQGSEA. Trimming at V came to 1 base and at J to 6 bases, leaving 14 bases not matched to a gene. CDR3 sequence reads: CSVEVLPGQGALFDTQYF. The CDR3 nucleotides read TGCAGCGTTGAAGTTCTTCCGGGACAGGGGGCCCTCTTCGATACGCAGTATTTT.

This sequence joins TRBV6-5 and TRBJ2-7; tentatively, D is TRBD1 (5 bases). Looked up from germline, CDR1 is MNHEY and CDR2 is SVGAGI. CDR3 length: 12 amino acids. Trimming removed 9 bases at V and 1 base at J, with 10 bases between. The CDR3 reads CASSRQSYEQYF. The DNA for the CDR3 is TGTGCCAGTTCAAGACAGTCCTACGAGCAGTACTTC.

CDR3 residues: CASSFVQGQPQHF. DNA for the CDR3: TGTGCCAGCAGTTTTGTACAGGGTCAGCCCCAGCATTTT. The chain recombines TRBV12-3 or TRBV12-4 with TRBJ1-5, with a tentative D call TRBD1 (6 bases). The CDR3 is 13 amino acids. V lost 3 bases and J lost 6, with 9 bases in between.

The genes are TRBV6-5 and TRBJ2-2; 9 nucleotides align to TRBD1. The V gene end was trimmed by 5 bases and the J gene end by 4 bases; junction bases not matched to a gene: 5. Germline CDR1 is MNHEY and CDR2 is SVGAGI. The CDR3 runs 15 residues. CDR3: CASSKTGGSTGELFF. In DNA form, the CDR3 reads TGTGCCAGCAGTAAGACAGGGGGTAGCACCGGGGAGCTGTTTTTT.

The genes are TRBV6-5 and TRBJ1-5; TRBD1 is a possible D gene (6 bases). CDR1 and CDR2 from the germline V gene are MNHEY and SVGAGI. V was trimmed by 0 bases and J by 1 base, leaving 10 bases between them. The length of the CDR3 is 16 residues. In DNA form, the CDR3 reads TGTGCCAGCAGTTACTCAGGGGGGGGCAGCAATCAGCCCCAGCATTTT. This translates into CASSYSGGGSNQPQHF.

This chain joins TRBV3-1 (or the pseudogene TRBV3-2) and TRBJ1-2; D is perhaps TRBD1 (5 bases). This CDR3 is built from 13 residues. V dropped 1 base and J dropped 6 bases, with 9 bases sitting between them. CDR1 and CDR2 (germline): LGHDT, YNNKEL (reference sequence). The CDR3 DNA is TGTGCCAGCAGCCAAGCCAGGGTAAATGGCTACACCTTC. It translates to CASSQARVNGYTF.